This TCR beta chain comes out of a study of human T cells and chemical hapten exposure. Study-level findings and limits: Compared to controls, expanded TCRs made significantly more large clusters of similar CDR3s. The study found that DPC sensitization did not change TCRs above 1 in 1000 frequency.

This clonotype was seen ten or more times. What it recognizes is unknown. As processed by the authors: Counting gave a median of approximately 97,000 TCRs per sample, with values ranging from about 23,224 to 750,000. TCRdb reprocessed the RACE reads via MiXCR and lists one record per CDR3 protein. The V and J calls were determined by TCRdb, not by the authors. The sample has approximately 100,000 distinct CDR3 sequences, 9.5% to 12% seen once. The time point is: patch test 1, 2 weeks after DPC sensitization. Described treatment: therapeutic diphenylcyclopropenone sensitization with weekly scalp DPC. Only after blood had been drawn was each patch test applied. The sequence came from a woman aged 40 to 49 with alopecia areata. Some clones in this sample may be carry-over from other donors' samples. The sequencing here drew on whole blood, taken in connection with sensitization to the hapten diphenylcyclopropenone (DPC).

CDR3 loop: CASSLSGPKSPLHF. The CDR3 nucleotides are TGTGCCAGCAGTTTAAGCGGGCCTAAGTCACCCCTCCACTTT. V usage is TRBV12-3 or TRBV12-4 and J usage is TRBJ1-6; D gene ambiguous. Trimming removed 2 bases at V and 10 bases at J, with 12 bases between. The CDR3 sequence is 14 residues long.